This TCR beta chain was sequenced for a study of vaccination effects on CD4 cells after COVID-19. Assay: immunoSEQ multiplex PCR; the TCRdb copy retains only in-frame clones and omits some. The sample has around 63,000 clones; 75% are singletons. Trimming took 7 bases from V and 3 from J, leaving 13 bases between them. The CDR3 runs to 14 residues. Germline V gene lookup returns CDR1 SGDLS and CDR2 YYNGEE. ViraFEST assay sequencing came after antigen-specific CD4+ T cells were expanded with viral peptide pools. It was after approximately 11 days of culture that CD4+ T cells were isolated. Previously uninfected by SARS-CoV-2, the vaccine recipients also showed negative nucleocapsid antibodies. IL-2 medium took the place of half the medium on both days 3 and 7. Comment on this clone: What it recognizes is unknown.

Study outcomes and limitations: The vaccine-induced clones of healthy vaccinees included only 1 of 255 that cross-reacted with common cold coronaviruses.

V usage is TRBV9 and J usage is TRBJ2-2, with D unclear. This receptor was obtained from a human donor who received a COVID-19 vaccine. The sample in question was CD4+ T cells from PBMCs cultured with HCoV-OC43 spike peptides, obtained before COVID-19 vaccination. As to subset: HCoV-OC43 spike overlapping peptide pool stimulation. CDR3: CASAPLLDTGELFF. Here the CDR3 DNA reads TGTGCCAGCGCCCCCCTACTGGACACCGGGGAGCTGTTTTTT.